This is a list of T cell receptor beta chains from one sample in a study of T cell responses to AZD1222 COVID-19 vaccine. Assay: immunoSEQ multiplex PCR; the TCRdb copy retains only in-frame clones and omits some. The table lists more than 70,000 clones, around 90% of them singletons. This sample comprised peripheral blood, obtained 28 days after the second AZD1222 dose. The receptors come from an adult who received the AZD1222 COVID-19 vaccine. Both conserved end residues are part of each CDR3. The order of the fields is clone size, J gene, V gene, D gene, CDR3 DNA, CDR3 protein. D genes are given only for firm matches. The size of a clone is reported for some rows only, either as once, few or many, or as a class for expanded clones.

>.|TRBJ1-4|TRBV7-9|.
TGTGCCAGCAGCTTACCGGCTAATGAAAAACTGTTTTTT
CASSLPANEKLFF
>.|TRBJ1-2|TRBV7-2|.
TGTGCCAGCAGCCTTCAAGTTACAGCAAATGGCTACACCTTC
CASSLQVTANGYTF
>.|TRBJ1-1|TRBV9|.
TGTGCCAGCAGCGCCCAGCCTCGGGACACTGAAGCTTTCTTT
CASSAQPRDTEAFF
>few|TRBJ2-7|TRBV5-4|TRBD2
TGTGCCAGCAGCCCGGGACTAGCGGGAGTGCGTCTGTACTTC
CASSPGLAGVRLYF
>.|TRBJ2-3|TRBV24-1|TRBD1
TGTGCCACCAGTGACGCACAGGGGGTGGTAGATACGCAGTATTTT
CATSDAQGVVDTQYF
>few|TRBJ1-1|TRBV29-1|TRBD1
TGCAGCGTCTCAGGGGGCTTCAGGGTAATGAACACTGAAGCTTTCTTT
CSVSGGFRVMNTEAFF
>few|TRBJ2-2|TRBV19|.
TGTGCCAGTAAAGGGAACACCGGGGAGCTGTTTTTT
CASKGNTGELFF
>.|TRBJ1-5|TRBV6-5|.
TGTGCCAGCAGGGGGGGAGTGGGCCAGCCCCAGCATTTT
CASRGGVGQPQHF
>few|TRBJ2-1|TRBV4-2|.
TGTGCCAGCAGCCAAGAGCCTAGCGAATGGAATGAGCAGTTCTTC
CASSQEPSEWNEQFF
>.|TRBJ2-7|TRBV3-1/TRBV3-2|TRBD1
TGTGCCAGCAGCCCCCGGGACAGACCCTACGAGCAGTACTTC
CASSPRDRPYEQYF
>.|TRBJ1-1|TRBV9|.
TGTGCCAGCAGTACCGGCAGGAACACTGAAGCTTTCTTT
CASSTGRNTEAFF
>once|TRBJ2-7|TRBV19|TRBD1
TGTGCCAGTAGTAGCGGACAGGGGATCGCCTACGAGCAGTACTTC
CASSSGQGIAYEQYF
>.|TRBJ1-5|TRBV2|.
TGTGCCAGCAGAGCCAGGGATAATAGCAATCAGCCCCAGCATTTT
CASRARDNSNQPQHF
>.|TRBJ2-3|TRBV6-5|TRBD1
TGTGCCAGCACCCGGGACAGGGGTTCTGATACGCAGTATTTT
CASTRDRGSDTQYF
>once|TRBJ2-3|TRBV12-3/TRBV12-4|.
TGTGCCAGCAGTTTAGGGTCAGATACGCAGTATTTT
CASSLGSDTQYF
>.|TRBJ1-4|TRBV11-2|.
TGTGCCAGCAGCCTTTTATGGGGGGAAAAACTGTTTTTT
CASSLLWGEKLFF
>.|TRBJ2-1|TRBV11-1|TRBD1
TGTGCCAGCAGCTCCTCCGGGACAGTCTCCTACAATGAGCAGTTCTTC
CASSSSGTVSYNEQFF
>.|TRBJ2-1|TRBV5-8|.
TGTGCCAGCAGCGAGCAAGGATTCTCCTACAATGAGCAGTTCTTC
CASSEQGFSYNEQFF
>.|TRBJ1-5|TRBV19|.
TGTGCCAGTAGTATTTACATCGGAGGGTATCAGCCCCAGCATTTT
CASSIYIGGYQPQHF
>.|TRBJ2-3|TRBV29-1|.
TGCAGCCCTTCCCCTTTAGCAGGCACAGATACGCAGTATTTT
CSPSPLAGTDTQYF
>once|TRBJ2-2|TRBV6-5|TRBD2
TGTGCCAGCAGTTACGACGCGGGAGGTAACACCGGGGAGCTGTTTTTT
CASSYDAGGNTGELFF
>.|TRBJ1-2|TRBV18|TRBD1
TGTGCCAGCTCACGAAGACAGGGAGACAATGGCTACACCTTC
CASSRRQGDNGYTF
>.|TRBJ2-1|TRBV14|.
TGTGCCAGCAGCCAATGGGTGGACTCCTTCAGCTCCTACAATGAGCAGTTCTTC
CASSQWVDSFSSYNEQFF
>once|TRBJ1-1|TRBV5-1|.
TGCGCCAGCAGCTTGGGGCAGGCGGGCACTGAAGCTTTCTTT
CASSLGQAGTEAFF
>few|TRBJ2-2|TRBV29-1|TRBD1
TGCAGCGCCGTCCCGGGACAGGGGGCGCGTACCGGGGAGCTGTTTTTT
CSAVPGQGARTGELFF
>.|TRBJ2-7|TRBV4-2|.
TGTGCCAGCAGCCAACAGGGGCCCTCCTACGAGCAGTACTTC
CASSQQGPSYEQYF
>once|TRBJ1-5|TRBV3-1/TRBV3-2|.
TGTGCCAGCAGCCCGGGACTCCTAAATCAGCCCCAGCATTTT
CASSPGLLNQPQHF
>.|TRBJ1-1|TRBV5-6|.
TGTGCCAGCAGCTCGTACGGGGCCCCTGAAGCTTTCTTT
CASSSYGAPEAFF
>few|TRBJ2-4|TRBV7-2|TRBD2
TGTGCCACCAGACCGCCGGGACTAGCGGGAAGTGGCATTCAGTACTTC
CATRPPGLAGSGIQYF
>.|TRBJ1-6|TRBV11-2|.
TGTGCCAGCAGCTTACCTTGGGATAATTCACCCCTCCACTTT
CASSLPWDNSPLHF
>.|TRBJ2-2|TRBV6-5|TRBD1
TGTGCCAGCAGGCCCGACAGGGCGAACACCGGGGAGCTGTTTTTT
CASRPDRANTGELFF
>.|TRBJ1-3|TRBV19|.
TGTGCCACCAACAAACCTGGTACTGGAAACACCATATATTTT
CATNKPGTGNTIYF
>.|TRBJ2-7|TRBV9|.
TGTGCCAGCAGCGTAGAAGACGATTTTCGCGAGCAGTACTTC
CASSVEDDFREQYF
>.|TRBJ1-2|TRBV6-5|TRBD1
TGTGCCAGCAGTTACTCGACAGGGGCCCGCGGAAGCTACACCTTC
CASSYSTGARGSYTF
>.|TRBJ1-5|TRBV19|TRBD1
TGTGCCAGTAAAGATCGTGGACAGGGTCGGTGGAATCAGCCCCAGCATTTT
CASKDRGQGRWNQPQHF
>.|TRBJ1-3|TRBV4-3|TRBD1
TGCGCCAGCAGCCAAGGGACAGGGGCCTCTGGAAACACCATATATTTT
CASSQGTGASGNTIYF
>.|TRBJ2-1|TRBV18|TRBD2
TGTGCCAGCTCACTAGCGGGAGGGTTTGACAATGAGCAGTTCTTC
CASSLAGGFDNEQFF
>.|TRBJ2-5|TRBV21-1|.
TGTGCCAGCAGCAAAACGTACGGGAGGGAAGAGACCCAGTACTTC
CASSKTYGREETQYF
>.|TRBJ2-2|TRBV7-7|TRBD1
TGTGCTAGCAGCTTAGGGGGCATTAACACCGGGGAGCTGTTTTTT
CASSLGGINTGELFF